The source of this T cell receptor (beta chain) is a study of blood T cells in healthy people across ages (dated by TCRdb to between 2015 and 2017). In the study overall: In model experiments, template switching captured about one uniquely barcoded TCR beta cDNA molecule for every two T cells. To track age-related changes in TCR beta repertoire diversity, the study relied on deep sequencing normalized with unique cDNA molecular identifiers. Four age groups were formed from the donors: young (average approximately 16 years), middle-aged (around 40), aged (about 68) and long-lived (about 80). Donors of different ages were randomly distributed across sequencing lanes to avoid experimental bias. Two additional independent replicas of 1 million unique cDNA reads from the same blood draw were analyzed for two donors (one aged 18 to 29 and one aged 80 or older). General study outcomes and caveats: There was a strong correlation between observed TCR beta diversity and the percentage of naive T cells measured by flow cytometry. Estimates of total diversity from one million sequenced T cells were regarded as lower bounds and underestimates. Bulk unsorted PBMC profiling prevented conclusive comparison of naive and antigen-experienced compartments. As age increased, observed TCR beta diversity per million T cells dropped in a roughly linear way, and a significant reduction was already evident by age approximately 40. Compared with the aged group, the long-lived group had more naive CD4+ T cells, fewer expanded clones and increased TCR diversity, a pattern suggesting age selection. Donor CMV infection status was unknown, potentially confounding age-related changes in expanded clonotypes.

The CDR3 numbers 13 residues from cysteine through phenylalanine. Only the CDR3 portion is preserved as DNA: 39 bases, with reading frame beginning at the first base. Looking up the germline V gene yields CDR1 MGHRA and CDR2 YSYEKL. V loses 0 bases, J loses 9 bases, and the germline ends lie 9 bases apart. The library was generated by 5' RACE. The reads were generated on an Illumina HiSeq 2500. The second PCR ran for roughly 7 to 11 cycles and used a J-beta primer mix along with a sample-barcoded 5' primer. A unique molecular identifier was introduced onto each TCR beta cDNA molecule by a template-switch 5' adaptor carrying 12 random nucleotides. Each sample yielded at least 2.5 million CDR3-containing paired-end reads. The Mint cDNA synthesis kit, primed by a TRBC-specific oligonucleotide, was used to synthesize first-strand cDNA from all RNA. Following uracil-DNA glycosylase treatment, a first 18-cycle PCR with universal primers M1SS and BC2_uni_R was performed on all cDNA. As for the authors' bioinformatics: Normalization of each sample was performed by random selection of 1 million high-quality reads, each carrying a distinct molecular identifier. Instead of being binned into consensus sequences, reads with shared molecular identifiers were discarded. MiTCR, set to a Q25 quality threshold and the strictest error-elimination algorithm, was used for CDR3 identification, clonotype clustering and error correction. Lower-bound total TCR beta diversity was estimated with a nonparametric unseen species model using Euler transformation. TCRdb passed the public sequencing reads through fastp at Q25 and MiXCR, retaining productive beta sequences. Rows with a matching CDR3 protein are joined into one entry that keeps the most common DNA and genes. It is TCRdb's table, rather than the study itself, that gives the V and J calls and clone size. Here the sample has about 1,500,000 distinct CDR3 sequences; 28% occur a single time. Jointly, the top ten make up about 8% of the sample.

Donors were 39 systemically healthy Caucasian individuals from Russia aged 6 to 90 years. Each donor gave ten milliliters of peripheral blood, collected into EDTA-treated Vacutainer tubes. Ficoll-Paque density-gradient centrifugation was used to isolate PBMCs, with at least 7 million obtained per sample. Total RNA was extracted from PBMCs with Trizol reagent, with at least 5.5 micrograms obtained per sample. For every donor, an aliquot of PBMCs went through flow cytometry to measure the percentages of naive CD45RAhigh/CD27high T cells. The table lists this clonotype with a few counts. The target of this receptor is not known. Base qualities are not provided; no much larger clone lies one nucleotide away.

The clonotype was recovered from a woman in her thirties in good health. Sequencing was done on a sample of blood. This chain is built from TRBV4-1 and TRBJ2-1, with the D gene not confidently named. In nucleotides, the sequence is TGCGCCAGCAGCCAAGATTTCTTTCGTGAGCAGTTCTTC. Its amino acids are CASSQDFFREQFF.